This entry concerns a single TCR beta chain. The data derive from a study of blood T cell repertoires in COVID-19. Study-wide background: From the United States, Italy and Spain came samples of acute and convalescent COVID-19. PBMCs, B-cell-depleted T cells, or T cells were the source of the cDNA or gDNA that made up the material.

The V gene end was trimmed by 5 bases and the J gene end by 1 base; junction bases not matched to a gene: 12. This CDR3 is built from 16 residues. Germline CDR1 and CDR2: SGHTS and YDEGEE. In the source study's methods: Amplifying reference gene primers gave estimates of nucleated cell counts. Repertoires were generated with immunoSEQ multiplex PCR, while TCRdb's copy carries only in-frame clones and drops some. D and trimming come from the DNA, and the V and J calls and clone size come from that table. Of approximately 200,000 clones detected, around nine tenths appear once; the ten largest clones hold around 2.8%.

This TCR derives from a woman aged 55-75 years with acute or convalescent COVID-19. J is TRBJ2-7 and V is TRBV5-8; 7 bases align to TRBD1. Sequencing input: peripheral blood. The CDR3 is CASSQQGTRGSYEQYF. The CDR3 region has the DNA TGTGCCAGCAGTCAACAGGGTACCAGGGGGTCCTACGAGCAGTACTTC.